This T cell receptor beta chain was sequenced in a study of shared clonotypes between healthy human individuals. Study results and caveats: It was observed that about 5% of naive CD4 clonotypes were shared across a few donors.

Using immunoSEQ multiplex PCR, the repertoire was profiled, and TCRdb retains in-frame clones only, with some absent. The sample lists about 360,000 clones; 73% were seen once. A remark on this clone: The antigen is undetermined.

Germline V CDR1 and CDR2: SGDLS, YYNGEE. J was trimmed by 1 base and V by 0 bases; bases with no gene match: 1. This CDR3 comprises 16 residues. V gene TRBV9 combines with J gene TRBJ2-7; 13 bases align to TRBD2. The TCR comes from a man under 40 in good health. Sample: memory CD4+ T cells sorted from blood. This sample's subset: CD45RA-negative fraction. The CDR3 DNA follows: TGTGCCAGCAGCGTAGGGGGACTAGCGGGATCCTACGAGCAGTACTTC. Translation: CASSVGGLAGSYEQYF.